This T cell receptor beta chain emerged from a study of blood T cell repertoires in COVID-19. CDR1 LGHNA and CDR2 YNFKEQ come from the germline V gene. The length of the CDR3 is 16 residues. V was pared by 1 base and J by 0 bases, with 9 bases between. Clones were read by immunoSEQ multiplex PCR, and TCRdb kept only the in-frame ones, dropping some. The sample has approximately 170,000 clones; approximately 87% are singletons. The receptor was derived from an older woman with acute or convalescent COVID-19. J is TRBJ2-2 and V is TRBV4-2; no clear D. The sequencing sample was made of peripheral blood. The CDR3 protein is CASSQVPGSNTGELFF. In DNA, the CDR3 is TGTGCCAGCAGCCAAGTACCCGGGTCGAACACCGGGGAGCTGTTTTTT.